This TCR beta chain was obtained from a study of T cells expressing NK-cell markers. TCRdb re-called the 5' RACE reads and catalogs CDR3 proteins one per entry, DNA excluded. Across about 370,000 distinct CDR3 sequences, the top ten clones capture around 10% of the sample. The CDR3 has 13 residues. Germline-derived CDR1 and CDR2 are LNHDA and SQIVND (reference sequence). V gene TRBV19 combines with J gene TRBJ1-1; as DNA is missing, the TRBD1 call by TCRdb cannot be tested. This TCR was recovered from a woman between 50 and 59 years old in good health. The source material was blood T cells: a sorted CD56 or NKG2C T cell subset, CD4+ or CD8+ T cells, or bulk PBMC T cells (not recorded which). Here the CDR3 reads CASSPDRDTEAFF. Combining the CDR3 with reference TRBV19 and TRBJ1-1 gives the whole variable domain DGGITQSPKYLFRKEGQNVTLSCEQNLNHDAMYWYRQDPGQGLRLIYYSQIVNDFQKGDIAEGYSVSREKKESFPLTVTSAQKNPTAFYLCASSPDRDTEAFFGQGTRLTVV.